What follows are 8 T cell receptor beta chains derived from one specimen sequenced in a study of T-cell reconstitution after alpha-beta-depleted transplantation in children. Study observations and caveats: Hyperexpanded clones declined; after one year, newly produced T cells mostly supplied diversity.

TCRbeta library construction was performed incorporating unique molecular identifiers. TCRdb re-called the PCR reads with MiXCR, one entry per CDR3 protein. The data show 330,000 or so distinct CDR3 sequences, 7.5% to 9% seen once. These receptors lack a known antigen. The specimen comprised peripheral blood, sampled 360 days after TCRalphabeta/CD19-depleted stem cell transplant. All receptors come from a female patient between 2 and 15 years old who had a stem cell transplant for Fanconi anemia, so the T cells may come from the graft donor.

There are a few counts of this clonotype. The genes are TRBV14 and TRBJ1-2, with D uncertain. Germline CDR1 reads SGHDN; CDR2 reads FVKESK. The ends were cut back, 2 bases at V and 3 bases at J, with 4 bases in the middle. This CDR3 region has 12 residues. The CDR3 loop is CASSQRYYGYTF. CDR3 nucleotides: TGTGCCAGCAGCCAAAGGTACTATGGCTACACCTTC.

At least ten counts were recorded for this clonotype. The J gene is TRBJ2-7, the V gene TRBV20-1; 10 positions agree with TRBD2. The J segment lost 3 bases and the V segment lost 3 bases, leaving 5 bases of the junction unmatched. CDR1 DFQATT and CDR2 SNEGSKA come from the germline V gene (reference sequence). The CDR3 totals 14 residues. Written as DNA, the CDR3 is TGCAGTGCTAGTAGCCTAGCGGGAGACTACGAGCAGTACTTC. It translates to CSASSLAGDYEQYF.

The table lists this clonotype with a few counts. The chain has TRBV2 and TRBJ2-5, with 16 nucleotides matching TRBD2. V trimming: 3 bases; J trimming: 1 base; junction bases outside the gene matches: 11. Germline values: CDR1 SNHLY, CDR2 FYNNEI. The CDR3 runs to 20 residues. The CDR3 coding sequence is TGTGCCAGCAGTGAGGGACTAGCGGGGGGGCCGAAGCCCCGCCAAGAGACCCAGTACTTC. It is translated as CASSEGLAGGPKPRQETQYF.

This clonotype has more than one count but fewer than ten. This chain uses TRBV20-1 with TRBJ2-3, with a weak D call TRBD2 (5 bases). Germline V lookup: CDR1 DFQATT, CDR2 SNEGSKA (reference sequence). This CDR3 is built from 14 residues. The germline V and J ends were trimmed by 5 bases and 5 bases, with 17 bases remaining between them. The CDR3 loop reads CSAVEVRAGDTQYF. DNA of the CDR3: TGCAGTGCTGTGGAAGTGAGGGCCGGAGATACGCAGTATTTT.

The genes are TRBV6-1 and TRBJ1-6; D is ambiguous. This CDR3 is built from 14 residues. V lost 3 bases and J 6 bases, leaving 9 bases between the germline ends. Per the germline V gene, CDR1 is MNHNS and CDR2 is SASEGT. This CDR3 is CASSEWQSNSPLHF. The CDR3 region has the DNA TGTGCCAGCAGTGAGTGGCAGAGTAATTCACCCCTCCACTTT.

V usage is TRBV20-1 and J usage is TRBJ1-6, with 7 bases that match TRBD1. V shed 4 bases and J 8 bases; nucleotides not matched to a gene: 17. This CDR3 is built from 17 residues. Germline V gives CDR1 DFQATT, CDR2 SNEGSKA (reference sequence). This CDR3 is CSAIFSGGLFGDSPLHF. The DNA for the CDR3 is TGCAGTGCTATATTCTCAGGGGGTTTGTTTGGCGATTCACCCCTCCACTTT.

This clonotype was picked up many times. V is TRBV29-1 and J is TRBJ2-5, with unresolved D. Trimming shortened V by 7 bases and J by 5 bases, and 8 bases separated the two germline ends. Germline V gene data show CDR1 as SQVTM and CDR2 as ANQGSEA. This CDR3 is 10 amino acids long. The CDR3 nucleotides are TGCAGCGCGCTGGCGGAGACCCAGTACTTC. Translating it yields CSALAETQYF.

The chain links TRBV9 to TRBJ1-3; tentatively, D is TRBD1 (6 bases). From germline, CDR1 is SGDLS and CDR2 YYNGEE. The CDR3 sequence is 16 residues long. The V gene lost 0 bases and the J gene lost 4 bases, with 14 bases spanning the gap. The chain's CDR3 is CASSVDGEGVGNTIYF. The DNA for the CDR3 is TGTGCCAGCAGCGTAGACGGGGAGGGGGTCGGAAACACCATATATTTT.